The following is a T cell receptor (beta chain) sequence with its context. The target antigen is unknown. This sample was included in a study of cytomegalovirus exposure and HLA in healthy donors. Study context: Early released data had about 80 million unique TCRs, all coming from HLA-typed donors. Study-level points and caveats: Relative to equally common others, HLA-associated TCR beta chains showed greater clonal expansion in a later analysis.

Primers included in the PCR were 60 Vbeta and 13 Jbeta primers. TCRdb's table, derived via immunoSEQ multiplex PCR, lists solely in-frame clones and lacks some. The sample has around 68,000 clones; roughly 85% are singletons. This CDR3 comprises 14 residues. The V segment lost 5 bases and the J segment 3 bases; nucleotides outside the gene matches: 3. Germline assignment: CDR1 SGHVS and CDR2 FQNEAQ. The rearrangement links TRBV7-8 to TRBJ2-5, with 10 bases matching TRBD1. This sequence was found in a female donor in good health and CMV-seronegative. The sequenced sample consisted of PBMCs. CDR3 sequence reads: CASSRGQGEETQYF. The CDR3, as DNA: TGTGCCAGCAGCCGAGGACAGGGGGAAGAGACCCAGTACTTC.